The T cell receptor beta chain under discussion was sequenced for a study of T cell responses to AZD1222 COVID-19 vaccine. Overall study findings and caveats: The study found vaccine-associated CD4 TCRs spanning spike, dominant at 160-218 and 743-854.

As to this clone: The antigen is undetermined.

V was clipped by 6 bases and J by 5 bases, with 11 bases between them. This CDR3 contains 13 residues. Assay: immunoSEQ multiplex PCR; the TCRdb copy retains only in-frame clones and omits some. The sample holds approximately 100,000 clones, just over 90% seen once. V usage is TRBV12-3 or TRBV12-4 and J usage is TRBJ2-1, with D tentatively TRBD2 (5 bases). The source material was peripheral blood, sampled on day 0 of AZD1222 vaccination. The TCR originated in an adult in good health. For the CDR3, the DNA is TGTGCCAGCAGGCCTACTAGTGACAATGAGCAGTTCTTC. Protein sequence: CASRPTSDNEQFF.